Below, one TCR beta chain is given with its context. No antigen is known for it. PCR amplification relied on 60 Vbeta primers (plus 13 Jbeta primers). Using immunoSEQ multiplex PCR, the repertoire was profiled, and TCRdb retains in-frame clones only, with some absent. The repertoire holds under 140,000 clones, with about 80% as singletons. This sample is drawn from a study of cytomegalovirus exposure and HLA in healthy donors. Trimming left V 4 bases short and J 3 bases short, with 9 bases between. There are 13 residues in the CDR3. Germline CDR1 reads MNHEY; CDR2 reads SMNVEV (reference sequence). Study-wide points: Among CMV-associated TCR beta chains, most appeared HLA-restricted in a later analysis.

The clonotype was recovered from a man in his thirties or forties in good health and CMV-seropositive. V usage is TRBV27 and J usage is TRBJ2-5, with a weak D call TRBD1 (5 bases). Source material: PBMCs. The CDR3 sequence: CASSSRVEETQYF. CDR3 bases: TGTGCCAGCAGTTCCAGGGTGGAAGAGACCCAGTACTTC.